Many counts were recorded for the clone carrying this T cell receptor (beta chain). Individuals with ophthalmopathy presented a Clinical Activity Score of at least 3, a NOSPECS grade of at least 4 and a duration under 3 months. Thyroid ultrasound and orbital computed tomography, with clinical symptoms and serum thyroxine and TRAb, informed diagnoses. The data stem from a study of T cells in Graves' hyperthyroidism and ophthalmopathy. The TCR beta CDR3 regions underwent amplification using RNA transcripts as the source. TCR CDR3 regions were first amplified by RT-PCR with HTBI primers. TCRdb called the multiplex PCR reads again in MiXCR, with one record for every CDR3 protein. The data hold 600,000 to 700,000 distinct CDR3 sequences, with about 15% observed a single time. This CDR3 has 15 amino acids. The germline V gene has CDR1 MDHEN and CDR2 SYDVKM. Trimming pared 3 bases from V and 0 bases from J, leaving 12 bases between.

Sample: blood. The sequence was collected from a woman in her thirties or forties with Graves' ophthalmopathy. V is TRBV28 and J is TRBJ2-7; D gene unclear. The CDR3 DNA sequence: TGTGCCAGCAGTTTCCTCCGACTGAGCTCCTACGAGCAGTACTTC. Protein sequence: CASSFLRLSSYEQYF.